A selection of T cell receptor beta chains follows, all from one sample in a study of blood T cell repertoires in COVID-19. The method was immunoSEQ multiplex PCR; TCRdb's version includes in-frame clones alone and lacks a portion of them. The sample holds fewer than 300,000 clones, approximately 88% seen once. The specimen sequenced was peripheral blood. The receptor set was obtained from a man aged 18 to 30 with active or convalescent COVID-19. Both conserved end residues are part of each CDR3. The order of the fields is D gene, J gene, clone size, V gene, CDR3 DNA, CDR3 protein. A D gene is named only where the DNA matches it firmly. Some rows mark clone size as missing; the rest say once, few, many or name a class of expanded clone.

>TRBD1|TRBJ1-2|-|TRBV5-1
TGCGCCAGCAGCTACCAAGGGACAGTTGGCTACACCTTC
CASSYQGTVGYTF
>-|TRBJ2-2|-|TRBV11-2
TGTGCCAGCAGGAGAACAGGGTTCGCCACCGGGGAGCTGTTTTTT
CASRRTGFATGELFF
>-|TRBJ2-3|-|TRBV19
TGTGCCAGTACCTTATTCGGGGGTAAGGTGTATACTAATGAGGTTGGCACAGATACGCAGTATTTT
CASTLFGGKVYTNEVGTDTQYF
>TRBD2|TRBJ2-2|-|TRBV25-1
TGTGCCAGCACGGGGGGGCCGTGGACCGGGGAGCTGTTTTTT
CASTGGPWTGELFF
>TRBD1|TRBJ1-2|-|TRBV5-4
TGTGCCAGCAGCGTCCCGGACAGGAAGTTCTATGGCTACACCTTC
CASSVPDRKFYGYTF
>TRBD1|TRBJ1-2|-|TRBV19
TGTGCCAGTAGTATGTCCGACAGGGGGCATGGCTACACCTTC
CASSMSDRGHGYTF
>TRBD1|TRBJ2-3|-|TRBV4-1
TGCGCCAGCAGCCCCGGGACAGCTAGCACAGATACGCAGTATTTT
CASSPGTASTDTQYF
>TRBD2|TRBJ2-1|-|TRBV2
TGTGCCAGCAGCGAACTAGCGGGGGACCCTTACAATGAGCAGTTCTTC
CASSELAGDPYNEQFF
>TRBD2|TRBJ2-1|-|TRBV7-3
TGTGCCAGCAGCTTATCGGGGGGGCTGGAAGAGCAGTTCTTC
CASSLSGGLEEQFF
>-|TRBJ1-2|few|TRBV6-4
TGTGCCAGCAGCCCCCGGGGGGATTCAGTCTATGGCTACACCTTC
CASSPRGDSVYGYTF
>-|TRBJ2-5|once|TRBV9
TGTGCCAGCAGCGTAGGAGTTTACGGAGAGACCCAGTACTTC
CASSVGVYGETQYF
>-|TRBJ1-5|many|TRBV18
TGTGCCAGCTCAACCCTCAGGGCTAGTCAGCCCCAGCATTTT
CASSTLRASQPQHF
>TRBD1|TRBJ1-2|-|TRBV19
TGTGCCAGTAGTAGCGCAGGGGGCGCGATTGGCTACACCTTC
CASSSAGGAIGYTF
>TRBD1|TRBJ1-5|-|TRBV4-2
TGTGCCAGCAGCCAAGAATTGACAGGGGGCAATCAGCCCCAGCATTTT
CASSQELTGGNQPQHF
>TRBD2|TRBJ2-1|-|TRBV5-1
TGCGCCAGCAGCTTAAGCGGGGGGGTCAATGAGCAGTTCTTC
CASSLSGGVNEQFF
>TRBD1|TRBJ2-7|-|TRBV7-2
TGTGCCAGCAGCCGGGACAGGAGCTACGAGCAGTACTTC
CASSRDRSYEQYF
>TRBD1|TRBJ1-2|-|TRBV19
TGTGCCAGTAGTCCGATATTCCCAACGGACAGGGGGTGGGCTAACTATGGCTACACCTTC
CASSPIFPTDRGWANYGYTF